This TCR beta chain appears in the sequencing data of a study of T cell responses to AZD1222 COVID-19 vaccine. General study findings and limits: In all cases, repertoires were sampled only after the peak T cell response. Vaccine-associated CD4 TCRs ranged over spike, dominating at 160-218 and 743-854. The study identified only a handful of AZD1222 recipients as seropositive at baseline.

The table came from immunoSEQ multiplex PCR; TCRdb's copy has only in-frame clones and leaves some out. The table has 160,000 or so clones, about nine tenths seen once. For this clone: No antigen is known for it.

The J segment lost 0 bases and the V segment lost 7 bases, leaving 17 bases of the junction unmatched. Per the germline V gene, CDR1 is SNHLY and CDR2 is FYNNEI. The CDR3 has 20 amino acids. Sample: peripheral blood, taken on day 0 of AZD1222 vaccination. The V and J genes are TRBV2 and TRBJ2-2, with 10 bases fitting TRBD2. The clonotype comes from an adult in good health. The CDR3 nucleotides read TGTGCCAGCATTCGGAGCCGTCTAGCGGGAGTCATCACGAACACCGGGGAGCTGTTTTTT. Its protein product is CASIRSRLAGVITNTGELFF.